This T cell receptor beta chain derives from a study of identical twins. Study-level points and caveats: Clonotypes of the beta chain that were abundant in cord blood carried fewer insertions (memory repertoires showed none).

The authors used template switching to add a universal primer site and gave cDNA unique molecular identifiers. TCRdb analysed the 5' RACE reads with MiXCR anew, one entry per CDR3 protein. Found here are 200,000 to 250,000 distinct CDR3 sequences, about 10% of them singletons; the top ten hold over 8%. CDR1 and CDR2 (germline): ENHRY, SYGVKD. CDR3 length: 15 amino acids. Trimming cost V 3 bases and J 1 base; bases outside gene matches: 4. Among all donors, each was a healthy Caucasian. Note on this clonotype: What it recognizes is unknown.

The source material was memory T cells sorted from blood. This sequence joins TRBV10-3 and TRBJ2-5, with 8 bases that match TRBD1. The source is a man aged 45-60 years in good health. CDR3 in amino acids: CAISDMGQAQETQYF. CDR3 nucleotide sequence: TGTGCCATCAGTGATATGGGACAGGCCCAAGAGACCCAGTACTTC.